This TCR beta chain was retrieved from a study of regulatory T cells in long-lasting Graves disease. Overall study context: Persistent cases took antithyroid drugs over 5 years and stayed TSH receptor antibody positive.

General study results and limits: Persistent cases favored TRBV28, TRBJ1-2 and TRBJ2-5.

Stated time point: persistent/refractory GD, antithyroid drugs over 5 years with positive TRAb. RNA isolated from PBMCs was used to make the TCR library. The CDR3 spans 10 residues. Germline loops: CDR1 LNHDA, CDR2 SQIVND (reference sequence). Trimming shortened V by 9 bases and J by 4 bases, and 7 bases separated the two germline ends. In its sample, this clonotype was seen a few times. Antigen specificity is unknown. HTBI primers from iRepertoire and Arm-PCR of CDR3 regions yielded the TCR beta libraries. MiXCR, run by TCRdb on the multiplex PCR reads, gives a single entry per CDR3 protein. Among 450,000 or so distinct CDR3 sequences listed, less than 25% were seen once.

The chain employs TRBV19 and TRBJ2-7; unclear D gene. The material was peripheral blood mononuclear cells (PBMCs), obtained when the disease was refractory, from a patient treated with antithyroid drugs. This TCR was recovered from a female donor with Graves disease. CDR3 nucleotide sequence: TGTGCCAGAGGCGGTTACGAGCAGTACTTC. Protein sequence: CARGGYEQYF. Full variable domain (outside the CDR3, taken from reference TRBV19 and TRBJ2-7): DGGITQSPKYLFRKEGQNVTLSCEQNLNHDAMYWYRQDPGQGLRLIYYSQIVNDFQKGDIAEGYSVSREKKESFPLTVTSAQKNPTAFYLCARGGYEQYFGPGTRLTVT.